This T cell receptor (beta chain) was observed in a study of cytomegalovirus exposure and HLA in healthy donors. Study overall: Unique TCRs from HLA-typed donors, about 85 million of them, were held in an early data release.

Study-wide results and limits: Rare sequences made up most TCRs, while some public TCRs were found in many donors. In a later analysis, TCR beta V- and J-gene trimming was associated with a missense DCLRE1C variant. Researchers counted 164 TCR beta chains as cytomegalovirus-associated.

The CDR3 sequence is 14 residues long. From germline, CDR1 is SGHDT and CDR2 YYEEEE. The ends were cut back, 2 bases at V and 0 bases at J, with 6 bases in the middle. 13 Jbeta primers and 60 Vbeta primers were used for the PCR. Libraries were prepared by immunoSEQ multiplex PCR; TCRdb keeps only in-frame clonotypes and omits some of them. The sample holds around 98,000 clones, around 76% seen once. This clone was counted only a few times. As yet, its antigen is unknown. This chain uses TRBV5-6 with TRBJ1-5; D possibly corresponds to TRBD1 (5 bases). This TCR was sampled from a human donor in good health. Sequences were obtained from PBMCs. The CDR3 DNA reads TGTGCCAGCAGCTTCACAGGTAGCAATCAGCCCCAGCATTTT. It codes for CASSFTGSNQPQHF.